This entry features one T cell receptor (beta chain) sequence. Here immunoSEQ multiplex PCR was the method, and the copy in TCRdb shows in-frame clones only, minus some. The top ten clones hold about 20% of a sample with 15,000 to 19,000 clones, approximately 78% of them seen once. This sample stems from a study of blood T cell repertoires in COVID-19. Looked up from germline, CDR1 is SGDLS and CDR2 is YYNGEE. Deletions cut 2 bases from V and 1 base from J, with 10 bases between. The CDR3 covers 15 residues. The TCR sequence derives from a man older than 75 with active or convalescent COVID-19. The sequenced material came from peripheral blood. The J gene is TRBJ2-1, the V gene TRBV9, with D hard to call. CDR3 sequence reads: CASSVSPRSYNEQFF. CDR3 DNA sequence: TGTGCCAGCAGCGTCAGTCCTAGGTCCTACAATGAGCAGTTCTTC. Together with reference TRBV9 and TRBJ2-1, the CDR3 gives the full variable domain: DSGVTQTPKHLITATGQRVTLRCSPRSGDLSVYWYQQSLDQGLQFLIQYYNGEERAKGNILERFSAQQFPDLHSELNLSSLELGDSALYFCASSVSPRSYNEQFFGPGTRLTVL.